Given below is one TCR beta chain in context. Its antigen is as yet unknown. The data were taken from a study of tissue T cells after allogeneic stem cell transplantation. About the study: Samples with visible lymphocytes on H&E were prioritized for sequencing. Study-wide points: TCR repertoires tracked anatomic similarity, regardless of disease or transplant status.

Clones were sequenced by immunoSEQ multiplex PCR, and TCRdb holds only the in-frame ones, with some missing. This table holds some 24,000 clones, more than 60% found once. V shed 5 bases and J 8 bases; nucleotides not matched to a gene: 8. This CDR3 has 14 residues. Per germline, CDR1 SGHVS and CDR2 FNYEAQ. The TCR sequence derives from a female donor over 55 with lung cancer. The V gene is TRBV7-6, the J gene TRBJ1-4, with 7 bases matching TRBD1. Sequencing used tissue from the ileum, obtained at autopsy. This chain's CDR3 is CASSKGALREKLFF. In DNA form, the CDR3 reads TGTGCCAGCAGCAAGGGGGCGCTTCGGGAAAAACTGTTTTTT.